The rows below give T cell receptor beta chains drawn from one sample of a study of neoadjuvant anti-PD-1 for oral cavity cancer. Here immunoSEQ multiplex PCR was the method, and the copy in TCRdb shows in-frame clones only, minus some. This table holds about 14,000 clones, 50% to 65% found once. Sequenced material: PBMCs, taken before nivolumab (anti-PD-1) treatment. These receptors originate from a person aged 35-79 years with oral cavity squamous cell carcinoma. CDR3s include the opening cysteine and the closing phenylalanine or tryptophan. Each record gives: J gene, clone size, V gene, D gene, CDR3 protein, CDR3 DNA. D genes are given only for firm matches. Size is stated for part of the rows, as once, few or many counts, or as a class when the clone is expanded.

>TRBJ1-2|NA|TRBV30|NA
CAWTPGGNYGYTF
TGTGCCTGGACTCCGGGGGGGAACTATGGCTACACCTTC
>TRBJ1-1|few|TRBV30|NA
CAHGGSGAVTEAFF
TGTGCCCATGGAGGGTCGGGGGCGGTCACTGAAGCTTTCTTT
>TRBJ2-1|NA|TRBV10-3|NA
CAISEPLDGEREQFF
TGTGCCATCAGTGAGCCTCTGGACGGCGAGCGTGAGCAGTTCTTC
>TRBJ1-1|NA|TRBV6-6|TRBD1
CASSPPAGGRGTEAFF
TGTGCCAGCAGTCCTCCCGCAGGGGGCAGGGGCACTGAAGCTTTCTTT
>TRBJ2-2|NA|TRBV5-4|NA
CASSLDSNTGELFF
TGTGCCAGCAGCCTAGACAGTAACACCGGGGAGCTGTTTTTT
>TRBJ1-2|NA|TRBV19|TRBD1
CASEPGQGGNYGYTF
TGTGCCAGTGAACCGGGACAGGGCGGGAACTATGGCTACACCTTC
>TRBJ2-7|NA|TRBV6-5|NA
CASSYGGTYEQYF
TGTGCCAGCAGTTACGGAGGGACCTACGAGCAGTACTTC
>TRBJ2-3|NA|TRBV30|NA
CAWGQSTDTQYF
TGTGCCTGGGGACAGAGCACAGATACGCAGTATTTT
>TRBJ2-1|NA|TRBV5-1|TRBD2
CASSLTAGATYNEQFF
TGCGCCAGCAGCTTGACAGCGGGAGCAACGTACAATGAGCAGTTCTTC
>TRBJ1-3|NA|TRBV5-4|NA
CASSLPPGHTIYF
TGTGCCAGCAGCCTACCTCCGGGACACACCATATATTTT
>TRBJ1-2|NA|TRBV7-9|NA
CASSPVRGTNYGYTF
TGTGCCAGCAGCCCGGTGAGGGGCACCAACTATGGCTACACCTTC
>TRBJ1-5|NA|TRBV4-1|TRBD1
CASSAFRDRNQPQHF
TGCGCCAGCAGCGCCTTCCGGGACAGAAATCAGCCCCAGCATTTT
>TRBJ2-2|NA|TRBV5-1|TRBD2
CATAAGGGSTGELFF
TGCGCCACCGCGGCGGGAGGGGGGTCCACCGGGGAGCTGTTTTTT
>TRBJ2-1|NA|TRBV6-4|TRBD1
CASSDSAGGYNEQFF
TGTGCCAGCAGTGACTCGGCAGGGGGCTACAATGAGCAGTTCTTC
>TRBJ1-2|NA|TRBV30|NA
CAWSTGPGERTLLDF
TGTGCCTGGAGTACGGGACCGGGAGAACGGACGCTACTTGACTTC
>TRBJ2-5|NA|TRBV14|TRBD1
CASSLRTGFVQETQYF
TGTGCCAGCAGCCTCCGGACAGGGTTCGTTCAAGAGACCCAGTACTTC
>TRBJ2-3|NA|TRBV5-1|NA
CASSSGRTDRRFTDTQYF
TGCGCCAGCAGCTCTGGACGAACCGATCGTCGGTTCACAGATACGCAGTATTTT
>TRBJ2-1|NA|TRBV28|TRBD2
CASSPPLAGGINEQFF
TGTGCCAGCAGTCCCCCCCTAGCGGGAGGAATCAATGAGCAGTTCTTC
>TRBJ2-7|NA|TRBV27|TRBD2
CASRTSGSYEQYF
TGTGCCAGTCGGACTAGCGGGTCCTACGAGCAGTACTTC
>TRBJ1-5|NA|TRBV30|NA
CAWSGGSNQPQHF
TGTGCCTGGAGTGGTGGCAGCAATCAGCCCCAGCATTTT
>TRBJ2-1|NA|TRBV9|TRBD2
CASSVASGLADNEQFF
TGTGCCAGCAGCGTAGCTTCCGGACTAGCGGACAATGAGCAGTTCTTC
>TRBJ2-1|few|TRBV30|TRBD2
CAWTFWTSGAGGGEQFF
TGTGCCTGGACCTTTTGGACTAGCGGGGCCGGGGGTGGTGAGCAGTTCTTC
>TRBJ2-7|NA|TRBV7-9|TRBD2
CASSFTGGLSYEQYF
TGTGCCAGCAGCTTCACGGGAGGGCTCTCCTACGAGCAGTACTTC
>TRBJ2-2|once|TRBV7-2|TRBD1
CASRGNRGLNTGELFF
TGTGCCAGCAGAGGAAACAGGGGATTGAACACCGGGGAGCTGTTTTTT
>TRBJ1-1|NA|TRBV27|NA
CASSFLGTEAFF
TGTGCCAGCAGTTTTCTGGGCACTGAAGCTTTCTTT
>TRBJ2-5|few|TRBV18|TRBD1
CASSPFSRDRGGTQYF
TGTGCCAGCTCACCATTCTCTCGGGACAGGGGAGGGACCCAGTACTTC
>TRBJ2-2|NA|TRBV5-6|NA
CASSLIRDSNTGELFF
TGTGCCAGCAGTTTAATCAGGGATTCGAACACCGGGGAGCTGTTTTTT
>TRBJ2-1|few|TRBV4-1|NA
CASSQDRVLTPYNEQFF
TGCGCCAGCAGCCAAGATAGGGTACTCACACCCTACAATGAGCAGTTCTTC
>TRBJ1-1|few|TRBV11-2|NA
CASSPPSEAFF
TGTGCCAGCAGCCCCCCCAGTGAAGCTTTCTTT
>TRBJ1-2|NA|TRBV20-1|NA
CSARGRYGYTF
TGCAGTGCTAGAGGCAGGTATGGCTACACCTTC
>TRBJ1-4|NA|TRBV6-6|TRBD1
CASREGQGHDEKLFF
TGTGCCAGCAGGGAAGGACAGGGGCATGATGAAAAACTGTTTTTT
>TRBJ2-7|NA|TRBV15|TRBD2
CATSRDWGLYEQYF
TGTGCCACCAGCAGAGATTGGGGACTATACGAGCAGTACTTC
>TRBJ2-1|NA|TRBV7-9|TRBD1
CASSPPLGQDSYNEQFF
TGTGCCAGCAGCCCACCCCTCGGACAGGACTCCTACAATGAGCAGTTCTTC
>TRBJ1-3|NA|TRBV19|NA
CASSPQGHSGNTIYF
TGTGCCAGTAGCCCACAGGGCCACTCTGGAAACACCATATATTTT
>TRBJ2-2|few|TRBV30|NA
CAWTRGRTHLGPGELFF
TGTGCCTGGACCCGCGGACGGACGCACTTAGGTCCCGGGGAGCTGTTTTTT
>TRBJ1-1|NA|TRBV20-1|NA
CSATDSGAFF
TGCAGTGCTACCGACAGTGGTGCTTTCTTT
>TRBJ2-1|NA|TRBV5-4|NA
CASSSDLSSYNEQFF
TGTGCCAGCAGCTCCGACTTAAGCTCCTACAATGAGCAGTTCTTC
>TRBJ1-2|NA|TRBV5-1|NA
CASSFDRIYGYTF
TGCGCCAGCAGCTTTGACAGAATCTATGGCTACACCTTC
>TRBJ1-3|NA|TRBV7-8|NA
CASSSNTATVGGNTIYF
TGTGCCAGCAGCTCCAACACCGCGACGGTCGGTGGAAACACCATATATTTT
>TRBJ1-2|NA|TRBV2|TRBD1
CASSSFRDRGVYGYTF
TGTGCCAGCAGTTCATTCCGGGACAGGGGCGTCTATGGCTACACCTTC
>TRBJ2-3|once|TRBV5-5|NA
CASSLSGHTDTQYF
TGTGCCAGCAGCTTGTCCGGGCACACAGATACGCAGTATTTT
>TRBJ2-4|NA|TRBV30|TRBD1
CAWSDDRGANIQYF
TGTGCCTGGAGCGACGACAGGGGGGCAAACATTCAGTACTTC
>TRBJ1-2|NA|TRBV9|NA
CASSVGGEYGYTF
TGTGCCAGCAGCGTAGGGGGGGAGTATGGCTACACCTTC
>TRBJ1-1|NA|TRBV7-6|NA
CASSPRVAANTEAFF
TGTGCCAGCAGCCCTAGAGTTGCGGCGAACACTGAAGCTTTCTTT
>TRBJ2-7|NA|TRBV6-1|TRBD2
CASRPGLAGAYEQYF
TGTGCCAGCAGGCCGGGACTAGCGGGGGCCTACGAGCAGTACTTC
>TRBJ1-2|NA|TRBV28|TRBD1
CASSRTGGQYGYTF
TGTGCCAGCAGTCGGACAGGGGGACAGTATGGCTACACCTTC
>TRBJ2-5|NA|TRBV6-4|NA
CASSEETQYF
TGTGCCAGCAGTGAAGAGACCCAGTACTTC